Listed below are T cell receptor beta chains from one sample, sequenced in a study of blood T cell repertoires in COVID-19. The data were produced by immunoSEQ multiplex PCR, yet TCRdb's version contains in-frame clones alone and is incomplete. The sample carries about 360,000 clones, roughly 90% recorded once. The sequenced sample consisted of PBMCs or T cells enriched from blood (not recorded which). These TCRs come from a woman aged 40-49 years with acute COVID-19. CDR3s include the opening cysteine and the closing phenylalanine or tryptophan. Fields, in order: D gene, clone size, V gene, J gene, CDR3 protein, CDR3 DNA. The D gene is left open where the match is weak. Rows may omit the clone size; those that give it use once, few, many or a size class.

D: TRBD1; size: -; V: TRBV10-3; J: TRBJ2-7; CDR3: CAISARDSTYEQYF; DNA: TGTGCCATCAGTGCCCGGGACAGCACCTACGAGCAGTACTTC
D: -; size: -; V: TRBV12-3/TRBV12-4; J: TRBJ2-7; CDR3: CASSPTPSYEQYF; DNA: TGTGCCAGCAGCCCAACTCCCTCCTACGAGCAGTACTTC
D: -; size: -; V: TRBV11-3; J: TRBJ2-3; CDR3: CASSLGTFPSTDTQYF; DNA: TGTGCCAGCAGCCTCGGGACTTTTCCTAGCACAGATACGCAGTATTTT
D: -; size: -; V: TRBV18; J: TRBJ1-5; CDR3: CASSPSQGRSNQPQHF; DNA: TGTGCCAGCTCACCATCCCAGGGTAGGAGCAATCAGCCCCAGCATTTT
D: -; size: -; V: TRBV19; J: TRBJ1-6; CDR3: CASSIGQEASPLHF; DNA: TGTGCCAGTAGTATTGGGCAGGAGGCTTCACCCCTCCACTTT
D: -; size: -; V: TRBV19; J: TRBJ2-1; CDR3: CASSSERRGPYNEQFF; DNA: TGTGCCAGTAGTTCAGAGCGGCGCGGGCCCTACAATGAGCAGTTCTTC
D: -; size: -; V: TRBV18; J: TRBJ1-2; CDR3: CASSPIWSKDGYTF; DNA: TGTGCCAGCTCACCTATCTGGAGCAAGGATGGCTACACCTTC
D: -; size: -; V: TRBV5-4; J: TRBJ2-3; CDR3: CASSFGGTGGDTQYF; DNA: TGTGCCAGCAGCTTTGGGGGGACGGGCGGAGATACGCAGTATTTT
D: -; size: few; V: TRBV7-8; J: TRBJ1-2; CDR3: CASSLGGRGYTF; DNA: TGTGCCAGCAGCTTAGGAGGGCGTGGCTACACCTTC
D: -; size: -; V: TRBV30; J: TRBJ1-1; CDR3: CAWSTGTEAFF; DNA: TGTGCCTGGAGTACGGGTACTGAAGCTTTCTTT
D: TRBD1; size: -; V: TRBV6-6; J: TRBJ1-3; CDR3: CARGRGDRGISGNTIYF; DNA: TGTGCCAGAGGTCGAGGGGACAGGGGCATATCTGGAAACACCATATATTTT
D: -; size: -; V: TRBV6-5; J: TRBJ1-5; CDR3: CASSRDRDQPQHF; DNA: TGTGCCAGCAGTAGAGACAGAGATCAGCCCCAGCATTTT
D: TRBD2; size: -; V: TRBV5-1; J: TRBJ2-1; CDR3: CASSLTSGGSDTEQFF; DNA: TGCGCCAGCAGCTTGACAAGCGGGGGGTCTGATACGGAGCAGTTCTTC
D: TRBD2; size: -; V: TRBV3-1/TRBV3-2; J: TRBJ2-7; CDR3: CASSQGLAGAPYEQYF; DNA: TGTGCCAGCAGCCAAGGACTAGCGGGGGCCCCCTACGAGCAGTACTTC
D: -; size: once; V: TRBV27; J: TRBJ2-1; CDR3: CASSSDSFSYNEQFF; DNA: TGTGCCAGCAGTTCAGACAGCTTCTCCTACAATGAGCAGTTCTTC
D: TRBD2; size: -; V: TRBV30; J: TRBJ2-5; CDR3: CAWKGAGGYQETQYF; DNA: TGTGCCTGGAAGGGTGCGGGGGGTTACCAAGAGACCCAGTACTTC
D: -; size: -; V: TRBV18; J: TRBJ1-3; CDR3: CASSPRGLQSSGNTIYF; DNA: TGTGCCAGCTCACCGAGGGGACTCCAATCCTCTGGAAACACCATATATTTT
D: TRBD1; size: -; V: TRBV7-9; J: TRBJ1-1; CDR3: CASSFGTGGAGTEAFF; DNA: TGTGCCAGCAGCTTTGGGACAGGGGGCGCGGGGACTGAAGCTTTCTTT
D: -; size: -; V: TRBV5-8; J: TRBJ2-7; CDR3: CASRLARSNSYEQYF; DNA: TGTGCCAGCAGGTTGGCCAGGTCGAACTCCTACGAGCAGTACTTC
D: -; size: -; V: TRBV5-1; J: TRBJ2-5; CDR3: CASKGGAETQYF; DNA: TGCGCCAGCAAAGGGGGTGCGGAGACCCAGTACTTC
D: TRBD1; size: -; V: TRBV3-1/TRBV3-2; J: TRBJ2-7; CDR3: CASSQVTGGSQYF; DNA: TGTGCCAGCAGCCAAGTTACAGGGGGTAGCCAGTACTTC
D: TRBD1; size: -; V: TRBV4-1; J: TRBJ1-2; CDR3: CASSQGGRDRKPYGYTF; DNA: TGCGCCAGCAGCCAAGGCGGCCGGGACAGGAAACCTTATGGCTACACCTTC
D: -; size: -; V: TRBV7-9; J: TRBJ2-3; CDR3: CASTRVSTDTQYF; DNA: TGTGCCAGCACCCGGGTTAGCACAGATACGCAGTATTTT
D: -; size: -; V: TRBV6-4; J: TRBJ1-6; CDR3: CASPARQGSPLHF; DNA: TGTGCCAGCCCTGCCCGGCAGGGGTCACCCCTCCACTTT
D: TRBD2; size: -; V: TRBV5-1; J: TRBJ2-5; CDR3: CASSSIAGGGQETQYF; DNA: TGCGCCAGCAGCTCTATAGCGGGGGGAGGGCAAGAGACCCAGTACTTC
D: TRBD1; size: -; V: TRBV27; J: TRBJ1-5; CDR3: CASSFARTGVGQPQHF; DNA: TGTGCCAGCAGTTTCGCCAGGACAGGGGTAGGACAGCCCCAGCATTTT
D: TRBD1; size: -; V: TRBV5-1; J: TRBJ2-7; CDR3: CASSLGTGQLSYEQYF; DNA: TGCGCCAGCAGCTTGGGGACAGGGCAACTCTCCTACGAGCAGTACTTC
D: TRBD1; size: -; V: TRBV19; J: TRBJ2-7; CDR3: CASSAGTGPYEQYF; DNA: TGTGCCAGTAGTGCCGGGACAGGGCCCTACGAGCAGTACTTC
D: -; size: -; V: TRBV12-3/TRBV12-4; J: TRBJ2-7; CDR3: CASSLGGRGAEYF; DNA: TGTGCCAGCAGTTTAGGGGGCAGGGGGGCGGAGTACTTC
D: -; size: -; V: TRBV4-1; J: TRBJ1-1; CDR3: CASSSGGTEAFF; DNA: TGCGCCAGCAGCTCGGGAGGTACTGAAGCTTTCTTT
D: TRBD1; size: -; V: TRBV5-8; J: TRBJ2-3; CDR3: CASSLGQGSDTQYF; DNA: TGTGCCAGCAGCTTGGGACAGGGTTCAGATACGCAGTATTTT
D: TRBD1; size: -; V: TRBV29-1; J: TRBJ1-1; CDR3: CSVARQGDTEAFF; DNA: TGCAGCGTCGCGAGACAGGGGGACACTGAAGCTTTCTTT
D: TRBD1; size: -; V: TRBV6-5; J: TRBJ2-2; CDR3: CASRGQETGELFF; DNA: TGTGCCAGCAGGGGACAGGAGACCGGGGAGCTGTTTTTT
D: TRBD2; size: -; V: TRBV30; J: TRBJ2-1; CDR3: CAWERGMYNEQFF; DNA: TGTGCCTGGGAGCGGGGGATGTACAATGAGCAGTTCTTC
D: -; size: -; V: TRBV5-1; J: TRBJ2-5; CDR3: CASSLVSTQETQYF; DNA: TGCGCCAGCAGCTTGGTGTCTACCCAAGAGACCCAGTACTTC
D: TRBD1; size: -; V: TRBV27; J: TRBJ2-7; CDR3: CASSLSSGQGVYEQYF; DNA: TGTGCCAGCAGTTTATCTTCGGGACAGGGCGTGTACGAGCAGTACTTC
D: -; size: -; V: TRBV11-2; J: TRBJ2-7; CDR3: CASSFGNLQYF; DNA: TGTGCCAGCAGCTTCGGTAACTTGCAGTACTTC
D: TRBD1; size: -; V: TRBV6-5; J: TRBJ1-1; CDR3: CASSQRTGANTEAFF; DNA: TGTGCCAGCAGTCAACGGACAGGGGCGAACACTGAAGCTTTCTTT
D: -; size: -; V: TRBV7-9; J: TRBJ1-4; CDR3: CASSRGVPNEKLFF; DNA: TGTGCCAGCAGCAGGGGAGTCCCTAATGAAAAACTGTTTTTT
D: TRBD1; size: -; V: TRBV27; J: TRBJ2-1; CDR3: CASSSTGRNEQFF; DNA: TGTGCCAGCAGTTCGACAGGGCGCAATGAGCAGTTCTTC
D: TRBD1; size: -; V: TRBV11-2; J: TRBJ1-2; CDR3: CASSSDRTGYTF; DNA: TGTGCCAGCAGCTCGGACAGGACTGGCTACACCTTC
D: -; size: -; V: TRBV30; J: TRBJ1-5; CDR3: CAWTRAGDQPQHF; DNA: TGTGCCTGGACCCGGGCGGGGGACCAGCCCCAGCATTTT
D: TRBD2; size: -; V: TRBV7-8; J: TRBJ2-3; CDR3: CASSRPLAGGLGGTDTQYF; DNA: TGTGCCAGCAGCCGTCCCCTAGCGGGGGGCTTAGGGGGCACAGATACGCAGTATTTT
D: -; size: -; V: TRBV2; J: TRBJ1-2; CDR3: CASYRANYGYTF; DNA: TGTGCCAGCTACAGGGCTAACTATGGCTACACCTTC
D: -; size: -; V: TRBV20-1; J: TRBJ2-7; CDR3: CSASRSYTSSYEQYF; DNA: TGCAGTGCTAGTCGTTCGTATACTAGCTCCTACGAGCAGTACTTC
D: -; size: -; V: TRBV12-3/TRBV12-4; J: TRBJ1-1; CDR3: CASTTEGGAFF; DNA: TGTGCCAGCACCACTGAAGGGGGAGCTTTCTTT
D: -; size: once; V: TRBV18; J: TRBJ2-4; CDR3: CASSRLGNIQYF; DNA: TGTGCCAGCTCACGACTTGGAAACATTCAGTACTTC
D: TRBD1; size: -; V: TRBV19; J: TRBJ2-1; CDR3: CATTRDRVLDEQFF; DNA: TGTGCCACCACCCGGGACAGGGTCTTGGATGAGCAGTTCTTC
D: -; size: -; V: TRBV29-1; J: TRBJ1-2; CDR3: CSVAVFDGYTF; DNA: TGCAGCGTTGCCGTTTTTGATGGCTACACCTTC
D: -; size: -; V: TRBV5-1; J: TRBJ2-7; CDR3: CASSLPDRPSYEQYF; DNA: TGCGCCAGCAGCTTACCCGACAGGCCCTCCTACGAGCAGTACTTC
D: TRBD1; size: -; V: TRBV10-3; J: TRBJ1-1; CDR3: CAIRDQGAGEAFF; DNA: TGTGCCATCAGAGACCAGGGGGCAGGTGAAGCTTTCTTT
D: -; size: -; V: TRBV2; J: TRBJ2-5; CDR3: CASSPRVGETQYF; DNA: TGTGCCAGCAGTCCGCGGGTGGGGGAGACCCAGTACTTC
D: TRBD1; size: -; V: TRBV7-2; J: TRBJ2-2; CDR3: CASSKNPGQGRPGELFF; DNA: TGTGCCAGCAGCAAAAATCCGGGACAGGGTAGACCCGGGGAGCTGTTTTTT
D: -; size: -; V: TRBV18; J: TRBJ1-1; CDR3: CASSPSGRNTEAFF; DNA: TGTGCCAGCTCACCTTCAGGCCGGAACACTGAAGCTTTCTTT